This T cell receptor beta chain was retrieved from a study of cytomegalovirus exposure and HLA in healthy donors. Study-level results: In an earlier analysis, productive rearrangement rates for most beta V segments clustered near 87% or 30%. The study found most TCR sequences rare, yet found some public TCRs in many donors. Apparent HLA restriction characterized most CMV-associated TCR beta chains in a later analysis.

The CDR3 spans 15 residues. The V gene's germline CDR1 is LNHDA and CDR2 SQIVND (reference sequence). V lost 2 bases to trimming and J lost 0 bases, with 8 bases between them. In the PCR, 60 Vbeta and 13 Jbeta primers were used. Data came from immunoSEQ multiplex PCR; TCRdb stores just in-frame clones and leaves some out. The sample holds roughly 100,000 clones, approximately 11% seen once. It was healthy bone marrow donors who served as donors. By frequency in the sample, this clone is medium-sized. Its specificity is not known. Other nucleotide sequences in the sample specify the same CDR3. The receptor was derived from a man between 40 and 49 years old in good health and CMV-seropositive. The source material was PBMCs. The chain links TRBV19 to TRBJ2-1, with TRBD1 as a possible D gene (6 bases). The DNA of the CDR3 is TGTGCCAGTAGTATACTGACAGGCTCCTACAATGAGCAGTTCTTC. Translated, it gives CASSILTGSYNEQFF.